These 30 T cell receptor beta chains were all obtained from the same sample, sequenced in a study of control samples from healthy donors and cancer patients. Profiling relied on immunoSEQ multiplex PCR, and the TCRdb table lists in-frame clones only, not all of them. The sample has under 65,000 clones, about 86% seen once. The material sequenced was PBMCs. The source of these receptors is a woman aged 50 to 60 with lung cancer.

This sequence joins TRBV6-6 and TRBJ1-1, with D tentatively TRBD1 (6 bases). V lost 5 bases to trimming and J lost 5 bases, with 15 bases between them. Germline loops: CDR1 MNHNY, CDR2 SVGAGI (reference sequence). CDR3 length equals 14 residues. The CDR3 bases are TGTGCCAGCAGTAGCGGGGGGGGCGGGACTGAAGCTTTCTTT. Its protein product is CASSSGGGGTEAFF.

This rearrangement joins TRBV19 to TRBJ1-3; 7 nucleotides match TRBD1. The CDR3 is 14 residues long. The germline CDR1 and CDR2 sequences are LNHDA and SQIVND (reference sequence). Trimming took 3 bases from V and 8 from J; bases not matched to a gene: 7. This CDR3 reads CASSIDRVKDTIYF. CDR3 sequence (DNA): TGTGCCAGTAGTATCGACAGGGTGAAAGACACCATATATTTT.

The rearrangement uses TRBV2 and TRBJ1-3, with a weak D call TRBD1 (6 bases). This CDR3 is 15 amino acids long. The V end lost 6 bases, the J end lost 3 bases, and 15 bases lay between the germline ends. From germline, CDR1 is SNHLY and CDR2 FYNNEI. The DNA of the CDR3 is TGTGCCAGCAGCCAAAGGGGGGAACGTGGAAACACCATATATTTT. Its protein is CASSQRGERGNTIYF.

CDR3 amino acids: CASSTTGGASGYTF. For the CDR3, the DNA is TGTGCCAGCAGTACGACAGGGGGCGCTTCTGGCTACACCTTC. This sequence joins TRBV28 and TRBJ1-2, with TRBD1 matching 10 bases. The CDR3 length is 14 residues. The V and J ends lost 5 bases and 7 bases, in that order; junction bases with no gene match: 7. Germline assignment: CDR1 MDHEN and CDR2 SYDVKM.

This clone has only a few counts. V is TRBV7-2 and J is TRBJ2-6, with D uncertain. Germline CDR1 reads SGHTA; CDR2 reads FQGNSA. V dropped 0 bases and J dropped 0 bases, with 6 bases sitting between them. The CDR3 is 16 amino acids. This chain's CDR3 is CASSLAANSGANVLTF. For the CDR3, the DNA is TGTGCCAGCAGCTTAGCGGCGAACTCTGGGGCCAACGTCCTGACTTTC.

This rearrangement joins TRBV20-1 to TRBJ1-2; possibly TRBD1 for D (5 bases). Germline V gene sequence: CDR1 DFQATT, CDR2 SNEGSKA (reference sequence). Deletions cut 3 bases from V and 2 bases from J, with 10 bases between. The CDR3 is 13 residues long. The CDR3 loop reads CSASTGINYGYTF. CDR3 bases: TGCAGTGCTAGTACAGGAATAAACTATGGCTACACCTTC.

The chain carries TRBV2 and TRBJ2-3; D is undetermined. The ends were cut back, 5 bases at V and 2 bases at J, with 8 bases in the middle. This CDR3 comprises 13 residues. Germline assignment: CDR1 SNHLY and CDR2 FYNNEI. CDR3 protein: CASSRRNTDTQYF. The DNA for the CDR3 is TGTGCCAGCAGTCGACGCAACACAGATACGCAGTATTTT.

The DNA for the CDR3 is TGCGCCAGCAGCTTACAGGTCCGGGACGAGCAGTACTTC. This sequence encodes CASSLQVRDEQYF. V and J are TRBV5-1 and TRBJ2-7, with D possibly being TRBD1 (5 bases). The CDR3 is made up of 13 amino acids. Trimming stripped 2 bases from V and 5 bases from J, with 11 bases between. In germline, CDR1 is SGHRS, CDR2 YFSETQ.

The chain links TRBV30 to TRBJ2-2, with D perhaps TRBD1 or TRBD2 (5 bases each). Germline values: CDR1 GTSNPN, CDR2 SVGIG (reference sequence). Deletions cut 4 bases from V and 4 bases from J, with 16 bases between. This CDR3 is built from 15 residues. The CDR3 bases are TGTGCCTGGAAGGTACAGGACTCTATCACCGGGGAGCTGTTTTTT. Translated: CAWKVQDSITGELFF. Variable domain in full (rest from reference TRBV30 and TRBJ2-2): SQTIHQWPATLVQPVGSPLSLECTVEGTSNPNLYWYRQAAGRGLQLLFYSVGIGQISSEVPQNLSASRPQDRQFILSSKKLLLSDSGFYLCAWKVQDSITGELFFGEGSRLTVL.

This chain uses TRBV3-1 (or the pseudogene TRBV3-2) with TRBJ1-3; no definite D call. V lost 3 bases and J 4 bases, leaving 13 bases between the germline ends. The CDR3 totals 15 residues. The V gene's germline CDR1 is LGHDT and CDR2 YNNKEL (reference sequence). This CDR3 reads CASSQGNNTGNTIYF. CDR3 coding DNA: TGTGCCAGCAGCCAGGGAAATAATACCGGAAACACCATATATTTT.

The chain is built from TRBV9 and TRBJ1-1; 8 positions agree with TRBD1. The CDR3 runs 13 residues. Germline assignment: CDR1 SGDLS and CDR2 YYNGEE. After removal of 4 bases from V and 4 bases from J, the junction contained 3 bases not matched to a gene. The CDR3 is CASSRQGSTEAFF. The CDR3, as DNA: TGTGCCAGCAGCCGACAGGGGAGCACTGAAGCTTTCTTT.

In this sample, this clone turned up once. The chain joins TRBV2 to TRBJ1-5; D is perhaps TRBD1 (6 bases). Germline V gene lookup returns CDR1 SNHLY and CDR2 FYNNEI. The CDR3 sequence is 14 residues long. V lost 4 bases to trimming and J lost 11 bases, with 18 bases between them. The CDR3 sequence is CASSGQGPGLTQHF. The CDR3 DNA follows: TGTGCCAGCAGTGGTCAGGGGCCCGGCCTGACCCAGCATTTT.

The count of this clone is one. The chain recombines TRBV19 with TRBJ1-5, with TRBD1 as a possible D gene (6 bases). The CDR3 is 16 amino acids. The germline V and J ends were trimmed by 11 bases and 5 bases, with 25 bases remaining between them. The germline gives CDR1 LNHDA, CDR2 SQIVND (reference sequence). The CDR3 loop is CASDELGQLGYQPQHF. For the CDR3, the DNA is TGTGCCTCAGACGAGCTAGGACAGTTGGGGTATCAGCCCCAGCATTTT.

The chain uses TRBV21-1 and TRBJ2-3; the table calls TRBD2, which could not be checked here. TRBV21-1 is a listed pseudogene. CDR3 length: 14 residues. CDR3: CASSKAQRGGGQYF. Written as DNA, the CDR3 is TGTGCCAGCAGCAAAGCGCAGCGCGGGGGGGGGCAGTATTTT.

The V gene is TRBV4-2, the J gene TRBJ1-4, with D unresolved. V gave up 3 bases and J gave up 2 bases, with 13 bases separating them. The CDR3 spans 16 residues. CDR1 and CDR2 from the germline V gene are LGHNA and YNFKEQ. The CDR3 sequence is CASSQPKVVTNEKLFF. As DNA, the CDR3 is TGTGCCAGCAGCCAGCCTAAGGTGGTGACTAATGAAAAACTGTTTTTT.

The CDR3 DNA follows: TGTGCCAGCAGCTTAGTGACCGTTGGTAATGAGCAGTTCTTC. It codes for CASSLVTVGNEQFF. The V gene is TRBV7-8, the J gene TRBJ2-1; the D is unclear. Trimming cost V 1 base and J 7 bases, with 11 bases left between them. CDR3 size: 14 residues. Germline assignment: CDR1 SGHVS and CDR2 FQNEAQ. The full variable domain, in which reference TRBV7-8 and TRBJ2-1 provide the parts outside the CDR3, is GAGVSQSPRYKVAKRGQDVALRCDPISGHVSLFWYQQALGQGPEFLTYFQNEAQLDKSGLPSDRFFAERPEGSVSTLKIQRTQQEDSAVYLCASSLVTVGNEQFFGPGTRLTVL.

This chain joins TRBV7-7 and TRBJ1-1; D is uncertain. Germline V gives CDR1 SSHAT, CDR2 FNYEAQ (reference sequence). This CDR3 spans 13 amino acids. V was pared by 2 bases and J by 1 base, with 5 bases between. CDR3 protein: CASSLSSNTEAFF. The CDR3 DNA sequence: TGTGCCAGCAGCTTAAGTTCGAACACTGAAGCTTTCTTT.

This chain links TRBV4-2 with TRBJ1-2, with 8 nucleotides matching TRBD1. Germline-derived CDR1 and CDR2 are LGHNA and YNFKEQ. V lost 4 bases to trimming and J lost 3 bases; unmatched junction nucleotides: 7. The CDR3 covers 15 residues. Written as DNA, the CDR3 is TGTGCCAGCAGCCGAGCGATGACAGGGGACTATGGCTACACCTTC. Translated: CASSRAMTGDYGYTF.

The chain uses TRBV6-4 and TRBJ2-3; the match to TRBD2 covers 9 bases. The CDR3 runs to 14 residues. Per the germline V gene, CDR1 is MRHNA and CDR2 is SNTAGT. After removal of 4 bases from V and 6 bases from J, the junction contained 5 bases not matched to a gene. The CDR3 nucleotides are TGTGCCAGCAGTGCCAGCGGGGGGAGGGATACGCAGTATTTT. Its translation: CASSASGGRDTQYF.

This clone was picked up one time. This chain links TRBV5-6 with TRBJ2-2; 7 bases are shared with TRBD1. V lost 4 bases and J lost 1; bases outside the gene matches: 4. This CDR3 has 15 amino acids. Per the germline V gene, CDR1 is SGHDT and CDR2 is YYEEEE. CDR3 DNA sequence: TGTGCCAGCAGCCCGGGGACAGTGAACACCGGGGAGCTGTTTTTT. Protein: CASSPGTVNTGELFF.

This chain connects TRBV6-5 to TRBJ2-3; 7 nucleotides line up with TRBD1. CDR1 is MNHEY, CDR2 SVGAGI, per germline. V trimming: 6 bases; J trimming: 0 bases; junction bases outside the gene matches: 6. This CDR3 spans 15 amino acids. This CDR3 reads CASSPGQPSTDTQYF. The CDR3 region has the DNA TGTGCCAGCAGCCCGGGACAGCCTAGCACAGATACGCAGTATTTT.

The chain couples TRBV24-1 to TRBJ1-2, with D possibly TRBD1 on 5 matching bases. The germline V and J ends were trimmed by 4 bases and 3 bases, with 8 bases remaining between them. Germline assignment: CDR1 KGHDR and CDR2 SFDVKD. There are 13 residues in the CDR3. CDR3 nucleotide sequence: TGTGCCACCAGTGAATCAGGGTACTATGGCTACACCTTC. Protein product: CATSESGYYGYTF.

The chain uses TRBV11-3 and TRBJ1-6; no definite D call. Per the germline V gene, CDR1 is SGHNT and CDR2 is YENEEA. The CDR3 has 13 residues. Between the trimmed V and J ends, which lost 5 bases and 9 bases, there was a span of 11 bases. CDR3 nucleotides: TGTGCCAGCAGCCATGGACCCTCTTCACCCCTCCACTTT. Protein product: CASSHGPSSPLHF.

This chain uses TRBV12-3 or TRBV12-4 with TRBJ1-1, with TRBD1 as a possible D gene (5 bases). Deletions cut 6 bases from V and 9 bases from J, with 11 bases between. The CDR3 has 11 amino acids. CDR3 bases: TGTGCCAGCAGACAGGTCGAGAAAGCTTTCTTT. It yields the protein CASRQVEKAFF.

V gene TRBV4-3 combines with J gene TRBJ1-5; tentative D call: TRBD1 (5 bases). The CDR3 has 14 residues. Per the germline V gene, CDR1 is LGHNA and CDR2 is YSLEER. Trimming removed 3 bases at V and 3 bases at J, with 9 bases between. CDR3 DNA sequence: TGCGCCAGCAGCCAGGGACCGTACAATCAGCCCCAGCATTTT. It encodes CASSQGPYNQPQHF.

This chain uses TRBV7-9 with TRBJ2-7; the D is unclear. This CDR3 has 14 residues. Trimming removed 5 bases from V and 3 bases from J, with 14 bases in between. CDR1 SEHNR and CDR2 FQNEAQ come from the germline V gene (reference sequence). CDR3 sequence: CASSPRSRFYEQYF. As DNA, the CDR3 is TGTGCCAGCAGCCCACGCAGCAGGTTCTACGAGCAGTACTTC. Using reference TRBV7-9 and TRBJ2-7 for the parts outside the CDR3, the full variable domain is DTGVSQNPRHKITKRGQNVTFRCDPISEHNRLYWYRQTLGQGPEFLTYFQNEAQLEKSRLLSDRFSAERPKGSFSTLEIQRTEQGDSAMYLCASSPRSRFYEQYFGPGTRLTVT.

The chain joins TRBV2 to TRBJ2-7; the D is unclear. Germline lookup yields CDR1 SNHLY and CDR2 FYNNEI. The CDR3 extends over 11 amino acids. Between the trimmed V and J ends, which lost 6 bases and 3 bases, there was a span of 6 bases. The CDR3 loop is CASSDYYEQYF. DNA of the CDR3: TGTGCCAGCAGCGATTACTACGAGCAGTACTTC.

This clone turned up a few times. The genes are TRBV6-2 or TRBV6-3 and TRBJ1-1, with D unclear. Trimming pared 2 bases from V and 4 bases from J, leaving 5 bases between. Looked up from germline, CDR1 is MNHEY and CDR2 is SVGEGT. This CDR3 region has 12 residues. The DNA for the CDR3 is TGTGCCAGCAGTTACGGTGGCACTGAAGCTTTCTTT. The encoded protein is CASSYGGTEAFF.

The chain uses TRBV9 and TRBJ2-1; 10 bases align to TRBD1. The germline CDR1 and CDR2 sequences are SGDLS and YYNGEE. V lost 4 bases and J lost 9; bases outside the gene matches: 7. The CDR3 length is 14 residues. The CDR3 spells CASSPKTGGFEQFF. DNA of the CDR3: TGTGCCAGCAGCCCGAAGACAGGGGGCTTTGAGCAGTTCTTC.

The chain uses TRBV18 and TRBJ1-3; D possibly corresponds to TRBD1 (5 bases). Trimming shortened V by 5 bases and J by 0 bases, and 8 bases separated the two germline ends. Germline V lookup: CDR1 KGHSH, CDR2 LQKENI. The CDR3 totals 14 residues. CDR3 amino acids: CASSTDSSGNTIYF. CDR3 nucleotides: TGTGCCAGCTCAACCGACAGCTCTGGAAACACCATATATTTT.